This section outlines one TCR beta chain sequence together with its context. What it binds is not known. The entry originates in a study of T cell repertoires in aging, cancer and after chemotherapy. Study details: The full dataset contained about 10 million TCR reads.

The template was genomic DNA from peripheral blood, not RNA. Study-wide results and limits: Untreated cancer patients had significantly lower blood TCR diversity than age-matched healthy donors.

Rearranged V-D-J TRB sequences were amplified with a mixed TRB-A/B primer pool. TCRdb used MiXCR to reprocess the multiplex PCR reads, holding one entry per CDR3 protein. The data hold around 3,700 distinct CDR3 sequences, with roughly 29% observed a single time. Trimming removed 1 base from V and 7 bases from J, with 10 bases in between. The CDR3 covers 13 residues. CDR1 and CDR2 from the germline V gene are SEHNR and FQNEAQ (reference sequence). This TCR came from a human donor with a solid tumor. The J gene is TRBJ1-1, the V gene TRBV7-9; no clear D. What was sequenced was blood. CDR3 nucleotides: TGTGCCAGCAGCTTAGGGAGAAACGGTGAAGCTTTCTTT. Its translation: CASSLGRNGEAFF. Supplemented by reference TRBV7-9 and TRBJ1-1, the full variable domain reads DTGVSQNPRHKITKRGQNVTFRCDPISEHNRLYWYRQTLGQGPEFLTYFQNEAQLEKSRLLSDRFSAERPKGSFSTLEIQRTEQGDSAMYLCASSLGRNGEAFFGQGTRLTVV.